This entry describes one TCR beta chain. Its antigen is as yet unknown. Sequenced by immunoSEQ multiplex PCR; TCRdb stores in-frame clones only, minus some. The sample records 84,000 or so clones, 90% being singletons. Germline V gene sequence: CDR1 SGDLS, CDR2 YYNGEE. V shed 3 bases and J shed 0 bases, with 16 bases lying between them. This CDR3 contains 17 residues. The sample belongs to a study of T cell responses to AZD1222 COVID-19 vaccine. Study findings and constraints: There were mostly white British donors and more females than males, and clonal diversity was possibly underestimated. Just five or six AZD1222 recipients were seropositive at baseline.

The source was peripheral blood, collected on day 0 of AZD1222 vaccination. The sequence was obtained from an adult in good health. V is TRBV9 and J is TRBJ1-3; tentatively, D is TRBD1 (5 bases). The chain's CDR3 is CASSAGGFSDSGNTIYF. In nucleotides, the CDR3 is TGTGCCAGCAGCGCTGGGGGTTTTTCCGACTCTGGAAACACCATATATTTT.